The sequence of this T cell receptor beta chain was determined in a study of control samples from healthy donors and cancer patients. Libraries were prepared by immunoSEQ multiplex PCR; TCRdb keeps only in-frame clonotypes and omits some of them. The profile shows approximately 100,000 clones, roughly 92% of them singletons. Germline CDR1 is SGHTA and CDR2 is FQGNSA. V lost 5 bases to trimming and J lost 0 bases, with 4 bases between them. This CDR3 is 12 amino acids long. The receptor was isolated from a human donor in good health. The donor label of this sample is uncertain. The sample comprised blood. The chain recombines TRBV7-2 with TRBJ2-5, with D unclear. In nucleotides, the CDR3 is TGTGCCAGCAGCCGGTACCAAGAGACCCAGTACTTC. Translation: CASSRYQETQYF.